Presented here are 6 T cell receptor beta chains from one specimen sequenced in a study of blood T cell repertoires in COVID-19. Clones were read by immunoSEQ multiplex PCR, and TCRdb kept only the in-frame ones, dropping some. The table shows 500,000 or so clones, with about nine tenths occurring only once. The sample consisted of PBMCs or T cells enriched from blood (not recorded which). These receptors were collected from a woman aged 18-29 years who had recovered from COVID-19.

The V gene is TRBV7-9, the J gene TRBJ2-7; 7 bases map to TRBD1. CDR3 length: 14 amino acids. J was trimmed by 6 bases and V by 1 base; bases with no gene match: 6. Germline CDR1 reads SEHNR; CDR2 reads FQNEAQ (reference sequence). The DNA of the CDR3 is TGTGCCAGCAGCTTAGGGCAGGGGGTTCGCGAGCAGTACTTC. Its protein is CASSLGQGVREQYF.

The chain combines TRBV30 with TRBJ1-6; perhaps TRBD1 as D (5 bases). CDR3 length: 13 residues. Trimming took off 3 bases at V and 14 bases at J, with 17 bases between the two ends. The germline V gene encodes CDR1 GTSNPN and CDR2 SVGIG (reference sequence). The CDR3 sequence: CAWRGVAGGSLHF. CDR3 DNA sequence: TGTGCCTGGAGGGGGGTAGCGGGAGGATCCCTCCACTTT.

The chain combines TRBV3-1 (or the pseudogene TRBV3-2) with TRBJ2-1; no clear D gene. Germline values: CDR1 LGHDT, CDR2 YNNKEL (reference sequence). Trimming shortened V by 4 bases and J by 0 bases, and 22 bases separated the two germline ends. There are 19 residues in the CDR3. The DNA for the CDR3 is TGTGCCAGCAGCCCAAGACAATCGTCTGCCCTGAGCTCCTACAATGAGCAGTTCTTC. It translates to CASSPRQSSALSSYNEQFF.

The chain links TRBV6-5 to TRBJ1-5, with a possible D match to TRBD1 (5 bases). Germline CDR1 is MNHEY and CDR2 is SVGAGI. The germline V and J ends were trimmed by 6 bases and 2 bases, with 14 bases remaining between them. CDR3 size: 15 residues. Here the CDR3 reads CASRSYQGGNQPQHF. In DNA, the CDR3 is TGTGCCAGCAGATCTTATCAGGGTGGCAATCAGCCCCAGCATTTT.

The chain carries TRBV6-5 and TRBJ1-6; 7 bases agree with TRBD1. This CDR3 region has 14 residues. Germline loops: CDR1 MNHEY, CDR2 SVGAGI. J gave up 4 bases and V 6 bases, and 3 bases lay outside the gene matches. CDR3 DNA: TGTGCCAGCAGGGGGGACAGTTATAATTCACCCCTCCACTTT. This gives the protein CASRGDSYNSPLHF.

The V call is TRBV7-8, the J call TRBJ2-7, with 7 positions matching TRBD1. The germline CDR1 and CDR2 sequences are SGHVS and FQNEAQ. The CDR3 runs to 15 residues. With V trimmed by 3 bases and J by 8 bases, 13 bases remained unmatched. The DNA for the CDR3 is TGTGCCAGCAGCTTGGGGACAGTCATAACTAACAAGCAGTACTTC. Protein product: CASSLGTVITNKQYF.